Sequencing of this TCR beta chain was carried out in a study of Graves' ophthalmopathy and Graves' hyperthyroidism. Study-wide results and limits: Separation of ophthalmopathy from stable hyperthyroidism was achieved by a 13-signature model, at approximately 90% sensitivity and 81.08% specificity. Most thyroid-expanded clonotypes exceeding 0.001 frequency were also found in blood.

Among the hyperthyroidism patients, all were newly diagnosed, aged 18 to 65, with under 2 months' duration. Clinical symptoms, serum thyroxine, TRAb, thyroid ultrasound and orbital computed tomography determined diagnosis. Between the trimmed V and J ends, which lost 0 bases and 0 bases, there was a span of 8 bases. The CDR3 extends over 15 amino acids. Per the germline V gene, CDR1 is ENHRY and CDR2 is SYGVKD. RNA served as the template for amplifying TCR beta CDR3 regions. Second-round multiplex PCR came after first-round RT-PCR with HTBI primers. Via MiXCR, TCRdb re-called the multiplex PCR reads, giving one row per CDR3 protein. Counted here are 500,000 to 600,000 distinct CDR3 sequences, less than 40% occurring once; the ten biggest clones make up around 4.6%. This clonotype appeared many times. Its antigen is as yet unknown.

The TCR was taken from an adult man with Graves' hyperthyroidism. Material for sequencing was peripheral blood or thyroid tissue (not recorded which). The chain recombines TRBV10-3 with TRBJ1-2, with D uncertain. For the CDR3, the DNA is TGTGCCATCAGTGAGTCGATACTAACTAACTATGGCTACACCTTC. Amino acid sequence: CAISESILTNYGYTF.